This entry describes one TCR beta chain. Its antigen is still unknown. The data derive from a study of CD8 T cell repertoires and HIV-1 epitope variants. About the study: Enriched T cells were co-cultured with equal numbers of autologous T cell-negative antigen-presenting cells.

TCRdb's table, derived via immunoSEQ multiplex PCR, lists solely in-frame clones and lacks some. The table includes 1,000 to 1,200 clones, roughly 70% detected once. The CDR3 totals 16 residues. Trimming cost V 0 bases and J 2 bases; bases outside gene matches: 3. Germline loops: CDR1 MNHNS, CDR2 SASEGT. The chain recombines TRBV6-1 with TRBJ2-3, with TRBD2 matching 9 bases. The receptor was isolated from a male donor with HIV. Source material: cultured CD8+ T cells derived from PBMCs. CDR3 sequence (DNA): TGTGCCAGCAGTGAAGCGTGGACTAGCGCCACAGATACGCAGTATTTT. This translates into CASSEAWTSATDTQYF.